The 14 T cell receptor beta chains presented below share a single source sample, sequenced in a study of cytomegalovirus exposure and HLA in healthy donors. Produced via immunoSEQ multiplex PCR; TCRdb's table is partial and in-frame only. The sample shows under 100,000 clones, over 85% of them seen only once. What was sequenced was PBMCs. These receptors all stem from a woman under 30 in good health and CMV-seronegative.

The rearrangement joins TRBV18 to TRBJ2-1, with 9 nucleotides matching TRBD2. CDR3 size: 14 residues. Germline CDR1 reads KGHSH; CDR2 reads LQKENI. Trimming cost V 3 bases and J 5 bases; bases outside gene matches: 2. CDR3 amino acids: CASSPRLADNEQFF. The CDR3 DNA reads TGTGCCAGCTCACCCCGACTAGCGGACAATGAGCAGTTCTTC.

The genes are TRBV30 and TRBJ1-2, with 7 positions matching TRBD1. Looked up from germline, CDR1 is GTSNPN and CDR2 is SVGIG (reference sequence). The CDR3 totals 12 residues. The trim removed 5 bases at V and 7 bases at J, leaving 7 bases unmatched. This CDR3 is CAWDPRGSGYTF. The DNA of the CDR3 is TGTGCCTGGGACCCCAGGGGGAGTGGCTACACCTTC.

This chain uses TRBV19 with TRBJ1-2; perhaps TRBD1 as D (6 bases). CDR1 is LNHDA and CDR2 is SQIVND in the germline V gene (reference sequence). CDR3 size: 13 residues. The ends were cut back, 6 bases at V and 5 bases at J, with 13 bases in the middle. The CDR3 DNA reads TGTGCCAGTAGACGGACAGCGACTTATGGCTACACCTTC. It codes for CASRRTATYGYTF.

This rearrangement joins TRBV6-1 to TRBJ2-5; TRBD1 aligns across 10 bases. This CDR3 has 16 residues. J gave up 5 bases and V 2 bases, and 8 bases lay outside the gene matches. The germline V gene encodes CDR1 MNHNS and CDR2 SASEGT. CDR3 in amino acids: CASSEPRTGGKETQYF. In DNA form, the CDR3 reads TGTGCCAGCAGTGAACCCCGGACAGGGGGTAAGGAGACCCAGTACTTC.

The chain joins TRBV19 to TRBJ2-1; tentative D call: TRBD2 (6 bases). CDR1 is LNHDA and CDR2 is SQIVND in the germline V gene (reference sequence). V was trimmed by 3 bases and J by 6 bases, leaving 15 bases between them. The CDR3 consists of 15 residues. In nucleotides, the CDR3 is TGTGCCAGTAGTATCTTTGCGGGAAAGTTCAATGAGCAGTTCTTC. Encoded protein: CASSIFAGKFNEQFF.

The chain couples TRBV9 to TRBJ2-7; D not resolved. In germline, CDR1 is SGDLS, CDR2 YYNGEE. The V end lost 4 bases, the J end lost 0 bases, and 5 bases lay between the germline ends. The CDR3 covers 12 residues. CDR3 loop: CASSPSSYEQYF. In DNA, the CDR3 is TGTGCCAGCAGCCCCAGCTCCTACGAGCAGTACTTC.

V and J are TRBV28 and TRBJ1-2, with D unresolved. Looked up from germline, CDR1 is MDHEN and CDR2 is SYDVKM. V shed 5 bases and J shed 4 bases, with 17 bases lying between them. The CDR3 loop spans 15 amino acids. The CDR3: CASSLHPQRSYGYTF. In DNA, the CDR3 is TGTGCCAGCAGTCTCCACCCACAACGGAGCTATGGCTACACCTTC.

A single count supports this clone. This chain uses TRBV6-5 with TRBJ1-5; 7 nucleotides match TRBD1. This CDR3 is 13 amino acids long. Germline values: CDR1 MNHEY, CDR2 SVGAGI. V shed 6 bases and J 6 bases; nucleotides not matched to a gene: 5. CDR3 nucleotide sequence: TGTGCCAGCAGCCAAGACAGGGCTCAGCCCCAGCATTTT. It translates to CASSQDRAQPQHF.

The J gene is TRBJ2-3, the V gene TRBV28, with 12 bases matching TRBD2. Germline V gene data show CDR1 as MDHEN and CDR2 as SYDVKM. The J segment lost 5 bases and the V segment lost 5 bases, leaving 8 bases of the junction unmatched. This CDR3 has 16 amino acids. The CDR3 nucleotides read TGTGCCAGCAGTCTCGATAGACTAGCGGGAGAAGATACGCAGTATTTT. Encoded protein: CASSLDRLAGEDTQYF. The full variable domain, with the rest looked up from reference TRBV28 and TRBJ2-3, is DVKVTQSSRYLVKRTGEKVFLECVQDMDHENMFWYRQDPGLGLRLIYFSYDVKMKEKGDIPEGYSVSREKKERFSLILESASTNQTSMYLCASSLDRLAGEDTQYFGPGTRLTVL.

The genes are TRBV5-1 and TRBJ2-7, with D possibly matching TRBD1 (6 bases). V shed 4 bases and J shed 5 bases, with 16 bases lying between them. The CDR3 extends over 14 amino acids. Germline V CDR1 and CDR2: SGHRS, YFSETQ. Written as DNA, the CDR3 is TGCGCCAGCAGCCTAGGCCAGGGGTCCGACGAGCAGTACTTC. Its translation is CASSLGQGSDEQYF.

The genes are TRBV5-4 and TRBJ2-6; perhaps TRBD1 as D (6 bases). Germline-derived CDR1 and CDR2 are SGHNT and YYREEE (reference sequence). V was trimmed by 4 bases and J by 4 bases, leaving 18 bases between them. This CDR3 is 17 amino acids long. CDR3 nucleotide sequence: TGTGCCAGCAGCCGAGAAACAGGGCTAGGCGGGGCCAACGTCCTGACTTTC. Residues: CASSRETGLGGANVLTF.

The chain has TRBV10-1 and TRBJ2-3; D is unresolved. V lost 5 bases to trimming and J lost 1 base, with 13 bases between them. Germline lookup yields CDR1 WNHNN and CDR2 SYGVQD (reference sequence). CDR3 length: 15 amino acids. The CDR3 sequence is CASSSKYSRTDTQYF. The CDR3 DNA follows: TGCGCCAGCAGTAGCAAGTACTCGCGCACAGATACGCAGTATTTT.

The genes are TRBV5-1 and TRBJ2-2; 7 bases are shared with TRBD1. The J segment lost 12 bases and the V segment lost 7 bases, leaving 12 bases of the junction unmatched. CDR1 and CDR2 (germline): SGHRS, YFSETQ. This CDR3 is 13 amino acids long. CDR3 sequence: CASGGRGSLQLFF. CDR3 nucleotides: TGCGCCAGCGGGGGCAGGGGGTCACTCCAGCTGTTTTTT.

This clone was detected a few times. The chain carries TRBV7-9 and TRBJ2-7; tentatively, D is TRBD1 (5 bases). Germline V gene data show CDR1 as SEHNR and CDR2 as FQNEAQ (reference sequence). Trimming left V 4 bases short and J 7 bases short, with 20 bases between. This CDR3 has 15 residues. The CDR3 here is CASSSTEQAIREQYF. CDR3 DNA: TGTGCCAGCAGCTCAACCGAACAGGCCATCAGGGAGCAGTACTTC.